This TCR beta chain emerged from a study of preoperative IRX-2 immunotherapy in early breast cancer. As for treatment: preoperative locoregional IRX-2 cytokine immunotherapy. Samples came from a phase Ib trial of preoperative locoregional IRX-2 cytokine immunotherapy. Only in-frame clones appear in the TCRdb table, and some are missing; sequencing was by immunoSEQ multiplex PCR. Altogether approximately 44,000 clones are present, roughly 94% being singletons, with the ten largest covering around 1.6%. The material sequenced was tumor tissue, taken after IRX-2 immunotherapy. This clonotype originated in a human donor with breast cancer.

This CDR3 reads CASSLNAGNTIYF. Here the CDR3 DNA reads TGTGCCAGCAGTTTGAATGCTGGAAACACCATATATTTT. The chain uses TRBV28 and TRBJ1-3; D gene unclear. The CDR3 is made up of 13 amino acids. Looked up from germline, CDR1 is MDHEN and CDR2 is SYDVKM. The V end was cut by 3 bases, the J end by 2 bases, with 5 bases between.